The present TCR beta chain was sequenced within a study of blood T cell repertoires in COVID-19. Across the study: COVID-19 samples from acute and convalescent phases originated in the United States, Italy and Spain. The analysed material was cDNA or gDNA that came from T cells, B-cell-depleted T cells, or PBMCs.

This clone turned up a few times. The sample contains more than one DNA sequence encoding this CDR3. How the authors handled the data: Estimation of nucleated cell counts was performed using reference gene primer amplification. Repertoires were generated with immunoSEQ multiplex PCR, while TCRdb's copy carries only in-frame clones and drops some. That table is the source of V, J and clone size, and D and trimming were worked out from the DNA. The sample lists 110,000 or so clones; around 74% were seen once. Sequencing was performed on peripheral blood. The clonotype originates from a woman between 65 and 79 years old with acute or convalescent COVID-19.

CDR3 coding DNA: TGTGCCAGCAGTGAGAGAGGGAACACTGAAGCTTTCTTT. Translation gives CASSERGNTEAFF. The genes are TRBV2 and TRBJ1-1; D is undetermined. With 3 bases removed from V and 1 base from J, the gap between germline ends came to 6 bases. The CDR3 is 13 amino acids. Germline lookup yields CDR1 SNHLY and CDR2 FYNNEI.